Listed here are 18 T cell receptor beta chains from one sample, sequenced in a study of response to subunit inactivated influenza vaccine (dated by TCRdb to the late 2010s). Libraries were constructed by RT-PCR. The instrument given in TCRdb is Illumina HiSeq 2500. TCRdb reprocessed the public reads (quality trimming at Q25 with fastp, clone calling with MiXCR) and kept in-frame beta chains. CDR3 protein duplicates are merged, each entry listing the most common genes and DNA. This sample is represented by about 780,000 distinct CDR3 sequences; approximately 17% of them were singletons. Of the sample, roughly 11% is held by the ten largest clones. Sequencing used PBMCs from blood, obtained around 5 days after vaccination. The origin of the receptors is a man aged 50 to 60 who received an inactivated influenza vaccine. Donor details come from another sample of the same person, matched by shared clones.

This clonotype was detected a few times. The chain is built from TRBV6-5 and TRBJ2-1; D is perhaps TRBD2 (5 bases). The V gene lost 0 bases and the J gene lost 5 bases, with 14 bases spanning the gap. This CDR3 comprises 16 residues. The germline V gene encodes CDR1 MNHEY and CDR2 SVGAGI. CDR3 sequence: CASSYSRALENNEQFF. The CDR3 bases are TGTGCCAGCAGTTACTCGAGGGCACTAGAAAACAATGAGCAGTTCTTC.

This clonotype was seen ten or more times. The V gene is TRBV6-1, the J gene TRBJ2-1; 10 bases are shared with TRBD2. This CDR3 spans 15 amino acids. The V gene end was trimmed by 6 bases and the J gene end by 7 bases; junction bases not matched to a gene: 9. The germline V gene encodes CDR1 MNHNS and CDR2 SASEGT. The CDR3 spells CASSAGLAGVNEQFF. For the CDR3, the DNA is TGTGCCAGCAGCGCGGGGCTAGCGGGAGTAAATGAGCAGTTCTTC.

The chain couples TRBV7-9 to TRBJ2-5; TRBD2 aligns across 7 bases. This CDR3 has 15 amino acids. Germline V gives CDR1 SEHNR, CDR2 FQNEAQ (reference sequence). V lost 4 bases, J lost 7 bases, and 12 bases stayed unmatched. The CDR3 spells CASSSPEPGRGTQYF. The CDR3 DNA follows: TGTGCCAGCAGCTCCCCGGAGCCAGGGAGGGGGACCCAGTACTTC.

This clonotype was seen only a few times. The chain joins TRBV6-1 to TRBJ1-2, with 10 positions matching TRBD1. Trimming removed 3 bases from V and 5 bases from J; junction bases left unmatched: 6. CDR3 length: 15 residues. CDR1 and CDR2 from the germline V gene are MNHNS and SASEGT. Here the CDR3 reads CASSDPGTGAYGYTF. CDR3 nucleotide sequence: TGTGCCAGCAGTGACCCTGGGACAGGGGCATATGGCTACACCTTC.

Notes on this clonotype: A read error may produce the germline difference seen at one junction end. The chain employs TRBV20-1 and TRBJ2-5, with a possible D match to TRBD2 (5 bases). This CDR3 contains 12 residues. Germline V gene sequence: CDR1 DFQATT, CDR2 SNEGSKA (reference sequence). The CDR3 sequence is CTATGSKETQYF. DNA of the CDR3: TGCACTGCTACGGGATCTAAAGAGACCCAGTACTTC.

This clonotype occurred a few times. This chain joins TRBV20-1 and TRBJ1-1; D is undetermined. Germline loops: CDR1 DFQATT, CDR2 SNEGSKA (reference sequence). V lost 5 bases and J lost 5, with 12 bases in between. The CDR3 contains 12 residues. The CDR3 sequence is CSAFKSGTEAFF. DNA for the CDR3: TGCAGTGCTTTTAAATCTGGAACTGAAGCTTTCTTT.

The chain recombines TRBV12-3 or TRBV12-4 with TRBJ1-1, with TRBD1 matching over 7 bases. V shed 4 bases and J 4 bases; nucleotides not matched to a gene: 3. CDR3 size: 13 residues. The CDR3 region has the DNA TGTGCCAGCAGTTACGGGACAGCCACTGAAGCTTTCTTT. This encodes CASSYGTATEAFF.

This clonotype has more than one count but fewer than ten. CDR3 loop: CSARFPDRAYEQYF. The CDR3 DNA is TGCAGTGCTAGATTCCCGGACAGAGCCTACGAGCAGTACTTC. This rearrangement joins TRBV20-1 to TRBJ2-7, with a weak D call TRBD1 (6 bases). The germline CDR1 and CDR2 sequences are DFQATT and SNEGSKA (reference sequence). CDR3 size: 14 residues. Trimming shortened V by 2 bases and J by 2 bases, and 13 bases separated the two germline ends.

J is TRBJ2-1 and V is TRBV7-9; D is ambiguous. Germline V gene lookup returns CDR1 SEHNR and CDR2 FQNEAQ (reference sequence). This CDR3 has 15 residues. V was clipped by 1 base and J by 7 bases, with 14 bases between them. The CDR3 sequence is CASSLGAVLGNEQFF. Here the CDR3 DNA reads TGTGCCAGCAGCTTAGGGGCAGTCCTCGGGAATGAGCAGTTCTTC.

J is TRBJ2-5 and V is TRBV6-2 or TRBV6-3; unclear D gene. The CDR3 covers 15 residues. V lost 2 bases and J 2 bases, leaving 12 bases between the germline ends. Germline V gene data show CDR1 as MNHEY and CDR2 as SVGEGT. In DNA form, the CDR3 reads TGTGCCAGCAGTTACGGCCGGAAAAATCAAGAGACCCAGTACTTC. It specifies CASSYGRKNQETQYF.

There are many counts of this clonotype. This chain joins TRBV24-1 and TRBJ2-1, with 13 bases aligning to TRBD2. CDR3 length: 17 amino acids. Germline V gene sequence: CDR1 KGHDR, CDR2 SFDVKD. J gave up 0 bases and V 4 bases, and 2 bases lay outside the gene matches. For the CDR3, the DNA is TGTGCCACCAGTGACCGGACTAGCGGGAGCTCCTACAATGAGCAGTTCTTC. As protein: CATSDRTSGSSYNEQFF.

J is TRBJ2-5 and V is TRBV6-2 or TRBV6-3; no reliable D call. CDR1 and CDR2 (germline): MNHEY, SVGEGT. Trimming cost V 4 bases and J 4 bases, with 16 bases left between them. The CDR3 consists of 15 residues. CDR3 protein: CASSSVGRQLETQYF. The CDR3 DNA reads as TGTGCCAGCAGTTCCGTCGGACGGCAACTAGAGACCCAGTACTTC.

The CDR3 is CASSPQGVYGYTF. The CDR3 DNA is TGTGCCAGCAGCCCCCAAGGTGTCTATGGCTACACCTTC. The genes are TRBV11-2 and TRBJ1-2; D is unresolved. The V gene lost 5 bases and the J gene lost 4 bases, with 11 bases spanning the gap. The CDR3 consists of 13 residues. CDR1 SGHAT and CDR2 FQNNGV come from the germline V gene. Supplemented by reference TRBV11-2 and TRBJ1-2, the full variable domain reads EAGVAQSPRYKIIEKRQSVAFWCNPISGHATLYWYQQILGQGPKLLIQFQNNGVVDDSQLPKDRFSAERLKGVDSTLKIQPAKLEDSAVYLCASSPQGVYGYTFGSGTRLTVV.

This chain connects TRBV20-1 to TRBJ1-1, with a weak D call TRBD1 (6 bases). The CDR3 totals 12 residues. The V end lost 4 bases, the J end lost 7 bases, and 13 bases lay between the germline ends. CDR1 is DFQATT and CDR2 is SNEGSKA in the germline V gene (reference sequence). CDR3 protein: CSATQGINEAFF. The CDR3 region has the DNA TGCAGTGCTACCCAGGGGATCAATGAAGCTTTCTTT.

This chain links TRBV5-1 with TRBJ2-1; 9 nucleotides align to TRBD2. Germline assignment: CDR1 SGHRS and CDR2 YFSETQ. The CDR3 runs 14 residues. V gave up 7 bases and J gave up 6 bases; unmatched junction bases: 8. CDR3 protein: CASGPLAGVNEQFF. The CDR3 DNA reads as TGCGCCAGCGGGCCCTTAGCGGGAGTCAATGAGCAGTTCTTC.

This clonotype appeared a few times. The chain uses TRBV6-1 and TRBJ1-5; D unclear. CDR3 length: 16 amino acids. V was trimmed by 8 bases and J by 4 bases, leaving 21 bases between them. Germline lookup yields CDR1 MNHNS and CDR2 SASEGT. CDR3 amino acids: CASGIKQRPMNQPQHF. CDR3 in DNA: TGTGCCAGCGGTATCAAGCAGAGACCGATGAATCAGCCCCAGCATTTT.

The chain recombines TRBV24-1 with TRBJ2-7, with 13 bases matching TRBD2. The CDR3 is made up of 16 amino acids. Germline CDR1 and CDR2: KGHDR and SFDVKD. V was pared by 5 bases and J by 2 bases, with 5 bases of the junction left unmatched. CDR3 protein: CATSALGLAGTYEQYF. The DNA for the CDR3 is TGTGCCACCAGTGCTCTGGGACTAGCGGGAACCTACGAGCAGTACTTC.

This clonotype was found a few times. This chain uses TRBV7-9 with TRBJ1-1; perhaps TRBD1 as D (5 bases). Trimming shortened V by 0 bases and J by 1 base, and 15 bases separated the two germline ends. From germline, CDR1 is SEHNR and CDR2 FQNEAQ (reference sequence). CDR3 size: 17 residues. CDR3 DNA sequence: TGTGCCAGCAGCTTAGCGGGAAGGGGAGGCTCGAACACTGAAGCTTTCTTT. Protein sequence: CASSLAGRGGSNTEAFF.